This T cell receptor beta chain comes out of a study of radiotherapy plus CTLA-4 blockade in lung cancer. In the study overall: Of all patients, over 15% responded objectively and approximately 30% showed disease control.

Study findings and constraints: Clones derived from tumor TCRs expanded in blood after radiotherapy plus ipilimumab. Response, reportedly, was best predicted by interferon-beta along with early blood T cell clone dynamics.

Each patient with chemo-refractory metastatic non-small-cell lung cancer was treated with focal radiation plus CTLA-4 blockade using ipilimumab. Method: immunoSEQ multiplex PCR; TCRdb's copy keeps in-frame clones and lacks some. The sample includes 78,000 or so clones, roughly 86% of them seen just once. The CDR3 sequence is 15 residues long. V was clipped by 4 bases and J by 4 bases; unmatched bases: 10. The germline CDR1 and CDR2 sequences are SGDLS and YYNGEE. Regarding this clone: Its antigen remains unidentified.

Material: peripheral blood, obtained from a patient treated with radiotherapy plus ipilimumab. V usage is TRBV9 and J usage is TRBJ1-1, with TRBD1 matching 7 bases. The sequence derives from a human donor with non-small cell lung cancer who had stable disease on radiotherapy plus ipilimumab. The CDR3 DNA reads TGTGCCAGCAGCATGAATACAGGGGATGTCACTGAAGCTTTCTTT. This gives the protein CASSMNTGDVTEAFF.